These T cell receptor beta chains were read from a single sample in a study of T cell responses to AZD1222 COVID-19 vaccine. TCRdb's copy holds only in-frame clones and misses some; the assay was immunoSEQ multiplex PCR. Found here are over 100,000 clones, around nine tenths of them singletons; the top ten hold roughly 2.4%. The sample was peripheral blood, taken on day 0 of AZD1222 vaccination. These receptor sequences come from an adult in good health. Both conserved end residues are part of each CDR3. The D gene is left open where the match is weak. Where a row states a size, it is once, few, many or the class of an expanded clone; other rows omit it.

CDR3 length	V gene	D gene	J gene	clone size	CDR3 protein	CDR3 DNA
15	TRBV4-1	TRBD1	TRBJ2-7	NA	CASSQAQDRGLEQYF	TGCGCCAGCAGCCAAGCGCAAGACAGGGGTCTTGAGCAGTACTTC
15	TRBV5-4	NA	TRBJ1-3	NA	CASSRQQGPGNTIYF	TGTGCCAGCAGCCGCCAACAGGGACCCGGAAACACCATATATTTT
15	TRBV28	TRBD2	TRBJ2-3	NA	CASRLSGPSTDTQYF	TGTGCCAGCAGACTTAGCGGGCCCAGCACAGATACGCAGTATTTT
16	TRBV7-8	TRBD2	TRBJ2-1	NA	CASSLAGPSGMYEQFF	TGTGCCAGCAGCTTAGCGGGGCCTAGCGGGATGTACGAGCAGTTCTTC
13	TRBV11-1	NA	TRBJ2-7	NA	CASGQPPGYEQYF	TGTGCCAGCGGGCAACCACCGGGGTACGAGCAGTACTTC
15	TRBV7-9	NA	TRBJ2-7	NA	CASSLGNDRAYEQYF	TGTGCCAGCAGCTTAGGGAACGACAGAGCCTACGAGCAGTACTTC
14	TRBV29-1	NA	TRBJ1-1	once	CSVPSGAFYTEAFF	TGCAGCGTGCCTAGCGGGGCTTTCTACACTGAAGCTTTCTTT
13	TRBV4-2	NA	TRBJ2-7	once	CASSQGQNYEQYF	TGTGCCAGCAGCCAAGGACAGAACTACGAGCAGTACTTC
14	TRBV5-1	NA	TRBJ1-2	NA	CASSLDMSNYGYTF	TGCGCCAGCAGCTTGGACATGTCTAACTATGGCTACACCTTC
14	TRBV2	NA	TRBJ1-2	NA	CASSDPKASYGYTF	TGTGCCAGCAGTGACCCGAAGGCCAGCTATGGCTACACCTTC
15	TRBV11-3	NA	TRBJ1-6	once	CASSLDSGYNSPLHF	TGTGCCAGCAGCTTAGATTCCGGCTATAATTCACCCCTCCACTTT
14	TRBV15	NA	TRBJ2-7	few	CATSGGARAYEQYF	TGTGCCACCAGCGGGGGGGCCAGGGCCTACGAGCAGTACTTC
15	TRBV7-8	NA	TRBJ2-1	NA	CASTSRTATYNEQFF	TGTGCCAGCACCTCCCGAACGGCCACCTACAATGAGCAGTTCTTC
13	TRBV5-1	NA	TRBJ1-5	many	CASSLGGGQPQHF	TGCGCCAGCAGCTTGGGCGGAGGGCAGCCCCAGCATTTT
18	TRBV7-2	NA	TRBJ2-7	NA	CASSLTGSGRTAPYEQYF	TGTGCCAGCAGCTTAACCGGCTCGGGTCGGACGGCCCCCTACGAGCAGTACTTC
14	TRBV28	TRBD1	TRBJ1-1	NA	CASSLGTEYTEAFF	TGTGCCAGCAGTCTCGGGACAGAATACACTGAAGCTTTCTTT
13	TRBV5-1	NA	TRBJ1-5	NA	CASSLGVDQPQHF	TGCGCCAGCAGCTTGGGGGTTGATCAGCCCCAGCATTTT
13	TRBV10-3	NA	TRBJ1-5	NA	CATTLKTNQPQHF	TGTGCCACCACCTTAAAAACAAATCAGCCCCAGCATTTT
15	TRBV19	TRBD1	TRBJ2-1	NA	CASRPPGGTYNEQFF	TGTGCCAGTAGGCCCCCAGGGGGCACCTACAATGAGCAGTTCTTC
14	TRBV29-1	TRBD1	TRBJ2-3	NA	CSVDPGQGRDTQYF	TGCAGCGTTGATCCGGGACAGGGGAGAGATACGCAGTATTTT
15	TRBV2	NA	TRBJ2-5	NA	CASSERAQVWETQYF	TGTGCCAGCAGTGAACGGGCACAGGTATGGGAGACCCAGTACTTC
15	TRBV5-1	NA	TRBJ2-1	once	CASSPLGDPDNEQFF	TGCGCCAGCAGCCCGTTGGGGGATCCTGACAATGAGCAGTTCTTC
17	TRBV5-1	TRBD2	TRBJ2-7	NA	CASSLVDGTTSTYEQYF	TGCGCCAGCAGCCTCGTTGACGGGACTACCTCCACCTACGAGCAGTACTTC
18	TRBV5-5	TRBD2	TRBJ2-3	NA	CASSFGLAGVPSTDTQYF	TGTGCCAGCAGCTTTGGACTAGCGGGAGTCCCGAGCACAGATACGCAGTATTTT
14	TRBV5-4	TRBD1	TRBJ1-1	NA	CASRTTGGDTEAFF	TGTGCCAGCAGAACGACAGGGGGAGATACTGAAGCTTTCTTT
15	TRBV15	NA	TRBJ2-2	few	CATSREDDYTGELFF	TGTGCCACCAGCAGAGAGGACGATTACACCGGGGAGCTGTTTTTT
13	TRBV25-1	TRBD1	TRBJ1-1	once	CATVGTGNTEAFF	TGTGCCACCGTTGGGACAGGTAACACTGAAGCTTTCTTT
15	TRBV5-1	TRBD1	TRBJ1-6	few	CASSTPGTGMTPLHF	TGCGCCAGCAGCACACCCGGGACAGGGATGACACCCCTCCACTTT
16	TRBV2	NA	TRBJ1-5	once	CASSYRARQSSQPQHF	TGTGCCAGCAGTTACCGCGCTCGACAATCGAGTCAGCCCCAGCATTTT
16	TRBV18	TRBD2	TRBJ2-7	once	CASSPRLAGDLYEQYF	TGTGCCAGCTCCCCCCGACTAGCGGGAGATCTCTACGAGCAGTACTTC
12	TRBV29-1	NA	TRBJ1-4	NA	CSVGGLGEKLFF	TGCAGCGTTGGAGGGTTGGGGGAAAAACTGTTTTTT
20	TRBV5-1	TRBD1	TRBJ1-6	NA	CASRDMPSWRDSSYNSPLHF	TGCGCCAGCAGAGATATGCCCAGTTGGAGGGACAGCTCCTATAATTCACCCCTCCACTTT
14	TRBV5-4	TRBD1	TRBJ2-2	few	CASSQQGWTGELFF	TGTGCCAGCAGCCAACAGGGGTGGACCGGGGAGCTGTTTTTT
13	TRBV7-9	TRBD1	TRBJ1-2	NA	CASSPGTGYGYTF	TGTGCCAGCAGCCCCGGGACAGGCTATGGCTACACCTTC
16	TRBV7-6	TRBD1	TRBJ1-1	NA	CASSWASGTANTEAFF	TGTGCCAGCAGCTGGGCCTCCGGGACAGCCAACACTGAAGCTTTCTTT
16	TRBV5-5	NA	TRBJ1-1	NA	CASSLARFGMNTEAFF	TGTGCCAGCAGCTTGGCCAGGTTTGGTATGAACACTGAAGCTTTCTTT
16	TRBV7-9	NA	TRBJ1-4	NA	CASTSALLATNEKLFF	TGTGCCAGCACATCAGCCTTATTAGCAACTAATGAAAAACTGTTTTTT
15	TRBV7-8	NA	TRBJ2-1	NA	CASSPQGRERYEQFF	TGTGCCAGCAGCCCCCAGGGGCGGGAGAGGTATGAGCAGTTCTTC
13	TRBV19	NA	TRBJ1-2	NA	CASRKVNLKSYTF	TGTGCCAGTAGGAAAGTGAATTTGAAGAGCTACACCTTC
15	TRBV2	NA	TRBJ2-1	NA	CASLLSTASYNEQFF	TGTGCCAGCTTATTGAGTACGGCTTCCTACAATGAGCAGTTCTTC
13	TRBV9	NA	TRBJ1-6	NA	CASSVAALSPLHF	TGTGCCAGCAGCGTAGCAGCCCTTTCACCCCTCCACTTT
17	TRBV3-1/TRBV3-2	NA	TRBJ2-7	NA	CASSQARATSRLVEQYF	TGTGCCAGCAGCCAAGCCCGCGCAACTAGCCGCTTGGTCGAGCAGTACTTC
16	TRBV28	TRBD2	TRBJ2-5	NA	CASSYGTSGLQETQYF	TGTGCCAGCAGTTACGGGACTAGCGGGCTCCAAGAGACCCAGTACTTC
14	TRBV10-3	TRBD1	TRBJ2-7	NA	CAITRGQGAYEQYF	TGTGCCATCACCCGCGGACAGGGGGCCTACGAGCAGTACTTC
16	TRBV10-3	NA	TRBJ2-7	NA	CAISEIGGTATYEQYF	TGTGCCATCAGTGAAATTGGAGGGACTGCGACCTACGAGCAGTACTTC
18	TRBV21-1	NA	TRBJ2-1	NA	CASSRTIALASFYNEQFF	TGTGCCAGCAGCAGGACGATCGCACTAGCGTCATTCTACAATGAGCAGTTCTTC
15	TRBV6-1	NA	TRBJ2-2	NA	CASSEVVGPTGELFF	TGTGCCAGCAGTGAAGTAGTGGGACCCACCGGGGAGCTGTTTTTT
14	TRBV5-6	TRBD1	TRBJ2-7	NA	CASRFRDRDYEQYF	TGTGCCAGCAGATTCCGGGACAGGGACTACGAGCAGTACTTC
16	TRBV5-4	TRBD1	TRBJ1-4	NA	CASRDRSTATNEKLFF	TGTGCCAGCAGGGACAGGTCTACGGCAACTAATGAAAAACTGTTTTTT
15	TRBV29-1	NA	TRBJ1-1	NA	CSVDPIRMMNTEAFF	TGCAGCGTTGACCCGATACGGATGATGAACACTGAAGCTTTCTTT
14	TRBV19	TRBD2	TRBJ2-1	NA	CASRTSGRYNEQFF	TGTGCCAGTAGGACTAGCGGGCGTTACAATGAGCAGTTCTTC
15	TRBV7-3	NA	TRBJ2-3	NA	CASSSEQGSTDTQYF	TGTGCCAGCAGCTCTGAGCAGGGTAGCACAGATACGCAGTATTTT
17	TRBV18	TRBD1	TRBJ1-1	NA	CASSPQQGAVMNTEAFF	TGTGCCAGCTCACCACAGCAGGGGGCTGTAATGAACACTGAAGCTTTCTTT
14	TRBV28	NA	TRBJ2-7	NA	CASSLLGDSYEQYF	TGTGCCAGCAGTTTATTGGGCGACTCCTACGAGCAGTACTTC
19	TRBV5-4	TRBD2	TRBJ2-3	once	CASSLGAERAGVPTDTQYF	TGTGCCAGCAGCTTGGGGGCAGAAAGAGCGGGAGTACCCACAGATACGCAGTATTTT